The 20 T cell receptor beta chains presented below share a single source sample, sequenced in a study of blood T cell repertoires in COVID-19. TCRdb keeps only in-frame clones here, not all; method: immunoSEQ multiplex PCR. The data hold about 100,000 clones, with approximately 80% observed a single time. Sequenced material: peripheral blood. The receptors shown here come from a man aged 50-59 years with active or convalescent COVID-19.

The chain employs TRBV5-6 and TRBJ1-5; D not certain. Germline-derived CDR1 and CDR2 are SGHDT and YYEEEE. The CDR3 has 14 amino acids. Trimming left V 1 base short and J 3 bases short, with 8 bases between. Written as DNA, the CDR3 is TGTGCCAGCAGCTTGTACACAGACAATCAGCCCCAGCATTTT. It translates to CASSLYTDNQPQHF.

J is TRBJ2-2 and V is TRBV19; D not certain. This CDR3 is built from 12 residues. CDR1 is LNHDA and CDR2 is SQIVND in the germline V gene (reference sequence). V lost 3 bases, J lost 6 bases, and 5 bases lay in between. The CDR3 sequence is CASSIYPGELFF. As DNA, the CDR3 is TGTGCCAGTAGTATCTACCCCGGGGAGCTGTTTTTT.

The V call is TRBV7-6, the J call TRBJ2-7, with 7 bases identical to TRBD2. V dropped 1 base and J dropped 6; count of bases not matched to a gene: 9. Germline assignment: CDR1 SGHVS and CDR2 FNYEAQ. The CDR3 totals 15 residues. The CDR3 region is CASSLGLGGKGEQYF. The DNA for the CDR3 is TGTGCCAGCAGCTTAGGGCTGGGGGGGAAGGGCGAGCAGTACTTC.

The rearrangement uses TRBV11-3 and TRBJ2-1; 9 bases agree with TRBD2. CDR3 length equals 16 residues. The ends lost 1 base at V and 8 bases at J; junction bases unmatched: 9. Germline V gene data show CDR1 as SGHNT and CDR2 as YENEEA. CDR3 in DNA: TGTGCCAGCAGCTTAGTAGCTCTGGGACTAGCTTATGAGCAGTTCTTC. Amino acids: CASSLVALGLAYEQFF.

V is TRBV5-4 and J is TRBJ2-1, with 9 positions matching TRBD2. CDR3 length: 17 residues. Germline assignment: CDR1 SGHNT and CDR2 YYREEE (reference sequence). V lost 0 bases and J lost 5; bases outside the gene matches: 9. DNA for the CDR3: TGTGCCAGCAGCTTGGTAGCGGGAGCCTTGAGAAACAATGAGCAGTTCTTC. Its protein is CASSLVAGALRNNEQFF.

This chain connects TRBV29-1 to TRBJ2-4; tentatively, D is TRBD2 (5 bases). Germline loops: CDR1 SQVTM, CDR2 ANQGSEA. V dropped 1 base and J dropped 6 bases, with 10 bases sitting between them. The CDR3 is 13 residues long. CDR3 DNA sequence: TGCAGCGTTGAAGGGCTAGCAGGAAACATTCAGTACTTC. Translation gives CSVEGLAGNIQYF.

V usage is TRBV5-6 and J usage is TRBJ2-2; TRBD1 is a possible D gene (6 bases). This CDR3 has 15 amino acids. Germline V gene data show CDR1 as SGHDT and CDR2 as YYEEEE. Trimming stripped 1 base from V and 1 base from J, with 8 bases between. CDR3 protein: CASSLQGMNTGELFF. The CDR3 DNA sequence: TGTGCCAGCAGCTTGCAGGGGATGAACACCGGGGAGCTGTTTTTT.

This chain uses TRBV6-1 with TRBJ2-6; maybe TRBD1 (6 bases). There are 18 residues in the CDR3. Trimming pared 3 bases from V and 2 bases from J, leaving 17 bases between. Per germline, CDR1 MNHNS and CDR2 SASEGT. The DNA for the CDR3 is TGTGCCAGCAGTGAGTCTGACAGGTGGTCTGCTGGGGCCAACGTCCTGACTTTC. This translates into CASSESDRWSAGANVLTF.

This clone was counted a single time. CDR3 in amino acids: CANRAGDEADTQYF. DNA for the CDR3: TGTGCCAACCGCGCGGGGGATGAGGCAGATACGCAGTATTTT. This chain joins TRBV10-3 and TRBJ2-3; 7 bases agree with TRBD2. The CDR3 runs to 14 residues. Germline V CDR1 and CDR2: ENHRY, SYGVKD. Unmatched junction bases numbered 11, after V lost 10 bases and J lost 4 bases.

The rearrangement uses TRBV7-6 and TRBJ2-1; 8 nucleotides agree with TRBD2. The CDR3 loop spans 16 amino acids. CDR1 is SGHVS and CDR2 is FNYEAQ in the germline V gene. The V gene end was trimmed by 5 bases and the J gene end by 9 bases; junction bases not matched to a gene: 15. CDR3 in DNA: TGTGCCAGCAGCCCTTGGTCGTCGGGAGGGTTGGGTGAGCAGTTCTTC. Its translation: CASSPWSSGGLGEQFF.

The chain couples TRBV18 to TRBJ2-3; 14 bases align to TRBD2. CDR3 size: 16 residues. Germline CDR1 reads KGHSH; CDR2 reads LQKENI. V dropped 5 bases and J dropped 6; count of bases not matched to a gene: 7. CDR3 residues: CASSRGLAGGVDTQYF. In DNA, the CDR3 is TGTGCCAGCTCAAGAGGACTAGCGGGAGGAGTCGATACGCAGTATTTT.

The chain links TRBV27 to TRBJ2-7, with 7 nucleotides matching TRBD1. V shed 3 bases, J shed 2 bases, and the junction held 7 bases outside the gene matches. CDR3 length: 15 amino acids. The germline CDR1 and CDR2 sequences are MNHEY and SMNVEV (reference sequence). CDR3 sequence reads: CASSFGGTDPYEQYF. The DNA for the CDR3 is TGTGCCAGCAGTTTTGGTGGGACAGACCCCTACGAGCAGTACTTC.

V usage is TRBV5-5 and J usage is TRBJ1-4; D gene uncertain. Germline loops: CDR1 SGHKS, CDR2 YYEKEE (reference sequence). The CDR3 is made up of 14 amino acids. With 1 base removed from V and 5 bases from J, the gap between germline ends came to 9 bases. CDR3 region: CASSLTVPNEKLFF. The CDR3 DNA reads as TGTGCCAGCAGCTTGACAGTACCAAATGAAAAACTGTTTTTT.

V and J are TRBV12-5 and TRBJ2-3; 9 bases fit TRBD2. Germline CDR1 is LGHNT and CDR2 is FRNRAP. The length of the CDR3 is 16 residues. Losses at the gene ends were 7 bases for V and 4 bases for J; bases not matched to a gene: 12. The CDR3 loop is CASAPVEGLASDTQYF. The CDR3, as DNA: TGTGCTAGTGCCCCGGTAGAGGGACTAGCTTCAGATACGCAGTATTTT.

The V gene is TRBV6-5, the J gene TRBJ2-3, with 8 bases identical to TRBD2. Germline V CDR1 and CDR2: MNHEY, SVGAGI. CDR3 length equals 15 residues. The V gene end was trimmed by 4 bases and the J gene end by 2 bases; junction bases not matched to a gene: 5. CDR3 sequence: CASSLGLAHTDTQYF. Here the CDR3 DNA reads TGTGCCAGCAGTTTAGGACTAGCACACACAGATACGCAGTATTTT.

In the case of this clone: Other DNA sequences within the sample encode an identical CDR3. This chain links TRBV5-4 with TRBJ1-2, with 7 bases matching TRBD1. Germline V gene data show CDR1 as SGHNT and CDR2 as YYREEE (reference sequence). V trimming: 3 bases; J trimming: 3 bases; junction bases outside the gene matches: 5. The CDR3 has 14 residues. Here the CDR3 DNA reads TGTGCCAGCAGCTCCACAGGGGAGGACTATGGCTACACCTTC. Translated, it gives CASSSTGEDYGYTF. Drawing the rest from reference TRBV5-4 and TRBJ1-2, the complete variable domain is ETGVTQSPTHLIKTRGQQVTLRCSSQSGHNTVSWYQQALGQGPQFIFQYYREEENGRGNFPPRFSGLQFPNYSSELNVNALELDDSALYLCASSSTGEDYGYTFGSGTRLTVV.

This clone occurred a few times. The chain is built from TRBV19 and TRBJ2-1; TRBD2 is a possible D gene (6 bases). Germline V lookup: CDR1 LNHDA, CDR2 SQIVND (reference sequence). The CDR3 loop spans 15 amino acids. V shed 3 bases and J shed 0 bases, with 9 bases lying between them. CDR3 sequence reads: CASSMSGLSYNEQFF. The CDR3 bases are TGTGCCAGTAGTATGTCGGGACTCTCCTACAATGAGCAGTTCTTC.

This rearrangement joins TRBV11-3 to TRBJ2-4; 9 bases are a match to TRBD1. The CDR3 has 15 residues. Trimming took 4 bases from V and 7 from J; bases not matched to a gene: 8. Germline values: CDR1 SGHNT, CDR2 YENEEA. The CDR3 region is CASSSGQGSANIQYF. The CDR3 DNA reads TGTGCCAGCAGCTCGGGACAGGGATCGGCGAACATTCAGTACTTC.

The rearrangement links TRBV27 to TRBJ2-5; perhaps TRBD1 as D (5 bases). Germline V gene sequence: CDR1 MNHEY, CDR2 SMNVEV (reference sequence). With 2 bases removed from V and 5 bases from J, the gap between germline ends came to 12 bases. The CDR3 has 14 residues. The CDR3 sequence is CASSLRQGGETQYF. CDR3 DNA sequence: TGTGCCAGCAGTTTACGGCAGGGTGGTGAGACCCAGTACTTC.

The CDR3 protein is CASSTQQGESEAFF. As DNA, the CDR3 is TGTGCCAGTAGTACACAACAGGGGGAATCTGAAGCTTTCTTT. The chain has TRBV19 and TRBJ1-1; TRBD1 matches 8 bases. The germline gives CDR1 LNHDA, CDR2 SQIVND (reference sequence). V shed 4 bases and J 6 bases; nucleotides not matched to a gene: 7. The CDR3 loop spans 14 amino acids.